The 21 T cell receptor beta chains below come from one sample, sequenced in a study of T cells in localized non-small cell lung cancer. Generated by immunoSEQ multiplex PCR, the TCRdb table keeps only in-frame clones and is missing some. The data show 2,600 or so clones, over 20% seen once. The starting material was normal lung tissue next to the tumor, obtained before any cancer treatment. These receptors all stem from a woman between 35 and 75 years old with stage I lung adenocarcinoma.

Sample share makes this clone medium-sized. The chain links TRBV11-3 to TRBJ1-3; D gene unclear. The CDR3 extends over 18 amino acids. CDR1 and CDR2 (germline): SGHNT, YENEEA. Between the trimmed V and J ends, which lost 2 bases and 0 bases, there was a span of 17 bases. The CDR3 DNA is TGTGCCAGCAGCTTAAAAGCGAGAGGGCTAATCTCTGGAAACACCATATATTTT. Amino acid sequence: CASSLKARGLISGNTIYF.

This clone was detected a few times. This chain links TRBV11-3 with TRBJ1-4; TRBD1 might be the D (6 bases). Germline V gene lookup returns CDR1 SGHNT and CDR2 YENEEA. CDR3 length: 19 amino acids. The V gene lost 3 bases and the J gene lost 0 bases, with 20 bases spanning the gap. The DNA of the CDR3 is TGTGCCAGCAGCTTCTTTTGTGGGGGCACGGGGGCAACTAATGAAAAACTGTTTTTT. Encoded protein: CASSFFCGGTGATNEKLFF.

The rearrangement links TRBV11-3 to TRBJ1-6; D is ambiguous. Germline V gene data show CDR1 as SGHNT and CDR2 as YENEEA. Trimming removed 2 bases at V and 0 bases at J, with 2 bases between. The CDR3 spans 14 residues. The CDR3 DNA sequence: TGTGCCAGCAGCTTAACCTCCTATAATTCACCCCTCCACTTT. This sequence encodes CASSLTSYNSPLHF.

The chain couples TRBV5-1 to TRBJ2-2; no clear D. V lost 0 bases, J lost 3 bases, and 9 bases lay in between. CDR1 and CDR2 from the germline V gene are SGHRS and YFSETQ. This CDR3 comprises 15 residues. CDR3 DNA: TGCGCCAGCAGCTTGGAAGGGCCTTACACCGGGGAGCTGTTTTTT. It specifies CASSLEGPYTGELFF.

The chain combines TRBV11-3 with TRBJ1-1, with a possible D match to TRBD1 (5 bases). Trimming removed 6 bases at V and 1 base at J, with 21 bases between. CDR1 SGHNT and CDR2 YENEEA come from the germline V gene. There are 17 residues in the CDR3. DNA of the CDR3: TGTGCCAGCAGGGACCCCGGGGCCGGAATGGCGAACACTGAAGCTTTCTTT. It translates to CASRDPGAGMANTEAFF.

This clone was seen a few times. A read error may produce the germline difference seen at one junction end. The chain carries TRBV7-4 and TRBJ2-3; TRBD2 aligns across 9 bases. This CDR3 has 15 amino acids. Germline values: CDR1 SGHVT, CDR2 SQSDAQ. The CDR3 loop is CASSVAGAVTDTQYF. Written as DNA, the CDR3 is TGTGCCAGCAGCGTAGCGGGGGCCGTCACAGATACGCAGTATTTT. Drawing the rest from reference TRBV7-4 and TRBJ2-3, the complete variable domain is GAGVSQSPRYKVAKRGRDVALRCDSISGHVTLYWYRQTLGQGSEVLTYSQSDAQRDKSGRPSGRFSAERPERSVSTLKIQRTEQGDSAVYLCASSVAGAVTDTQYFGPGTRLTVL.

This clone was seen a handful of times. V and J are TRBV11-3 and TRBJ2-7, with a tentative D call TRBD2 (5 bases). With 5 bases removed from V and 5 bases from J, the gap between germline ends came to 19 bases. Germline V gives CDR1 SGHNT, CDR2 YENEEA. The CDR3 runs 15 residues. CDR3 in DNA: TGTGCCAGCAGCCGCAGCCGGGATCCCCAGGACGAGCAGTACTTC. As protein: CASSRSRDPQDEQYF.

This clone was seen only a few times. J is TRBJ2-5 and V is TRBV11-3; D is ambiguous. CDR3 length: 15 amino acids. In germline, CDR1 is SGHNT, CDR2 YENEEA. The V end lost 5 bases, the J end lost 4 bases, and 17 bases lay between the germline ends. The CDR3 protein is CASSPTSANRETQYF. The CDR3 nucleotides read TGTGCCAGCAGCCCAACTTCCGCGAACCGAGAGACCCAGTACTTC. Together with reference TRBV11-3 and TRBJ2-5, the CDR3 gives the full variable domain: EAGVVQSPRYKIIEKKQPVAFWCNPISGHNTLYWYLQNLGQGPELLIRYENEEAVDDSQLPKDRFSAERLKGVDSTLKIQPAELGDSAVYLCASSPTSANRETQYFGPGTRLLVL.

V usage is TRBV29-1 and J usage is TRBJ2-7; maybe TRBD2 (5 bases). Trimming stripped 4 bases from V and 6 bases from J, with 13 bases between. Germline assignment: CDR1 SQVTM and CDR2 ANQGSEA. The CDR3 has 12 amino acids. The CDR3 here is CSVGPSGGEQYF. The CDR3 DNA is TGCAGCGTTGGCCCCTCTGGAGGCGAGCAGTACTTC.

The chain is built from TRBV6-8 and TRBJ1-4, with D uncertain. The CDR3 has 13 residues. The V end lost 5 bases, the J end lost 4 bases, and 8 bases lay between the germline ends. The germline V gene has CDR1 MNHGY and CDR2 SAAAGT. The DNA for the CDR3 is TGTGCCAGCAGTCTAGCCATTAATGAAAAACTGTTTTTT. Encoded protein: CASSLAINEKLFF.

In this sample, this clone turned up a few times. This sample includes further DNA sequences coding for the same CDR3. The chain employs TRBV18 and TRBJ1-1, with D perhaps TRBD1 (5 bases). The CDR3 runs to 14 residues. Germline V gene lookup returns CDR1 KGHSH and CDR2 LQKENI. Trimming pared 3 bases from V and 2 bases from J, leaving 10 bases between. The CDR3 DNA follows: TGTGCCAGCTCACCGAACAGGCTCAACACTGAAGCTTTCTTT. This gives the protein CASSPNRLNTEAFF.

The V call is TRBV28, the J call TRBJ2-2; TRBD1 is a possible D gene (5 bases). From germline, CDR1 is MDHEN and CDR2 SYDVKM. V lost 5 bases and J 0 bases, leaving 13 bases between the germline ends. The CDR3 totals 16 residues. This CDR3 reads CASSPRTYSNTGELFF. The CDR3, as DNA: TGTGCCAGCAGTCCCCGGACATACTCGAACACCGGGGAGCTGTTTTTT.

The V and J genes are TRBV18 and TRBJ2-7, with D possibly being TRBD2 (6 bases). This CDR3 has 14 residues. Germline CDR1 is KGHSH and CDR2 is LQKENI. V was clipped by 1 base and J by 3 bases, with 10 bases between them. CDR3 in DNA: TGTGCCAGCTCACCACTTCTCGGGGGCTACGAGCAGTACTTC. This translates into CASSPLLGGYEQYF. Supplemented by reference TRBV18 and TRBJ2-7, the full variable domain reads NAGVMQNPRHLVRRRGQEARLRCSPMKGHSHVYWYRQLPEEGLKFMVYLQKENIIDESGMPKERFSAEFPKEGPSILRIQQVVRGDSAAYFCASSPLLGGYEQYFGPGTRLTVT.

The chain uses TRBV19 and TRBJ2-3; 14 bases fit TRBD2. CDR1 and CDR2 (germline): LNHDA, SQIVND (reference sequence). V was clipped by 3 bases and J by 4 bases; unmatched bases: 0. This CDR3 is built from 15 residues. CDR3 nucleotides: TGTGCCAGTAGTATGGGACTAGCGGGAGCAGATACGCAGTATTTT. This sequence encodes CASSMGLAGADTQYF.

This clone appeared a few times. The chain combines TRBV2 with TRBJ2-7; 7 positions match TRBD2. The CDR3 has 15 amino acids. The V gene's germline CDR1 is SNHLY and CDR2 FYNNEI. With V trimmed by 2 bases and J by 1 base, 5 bases remained unmatched. The CDR3 nucleotides read TGTGCCAGCAGTGAAAGCGGGGCCGAATCCTACGAGCAGTACTTC. Its protein product is CASSESGAESYEQYF.

By proportion, this clone is medium-sized (0.01 to 0.1%). The V and J genes are TRBV7-2 and TRBJ2-1; D is unclear. V was pared by 5 bases and J by 6 bases, with 11 bases between. The CDR3 runs to 13 residues. CDR1 SGHTA and CDR2 FQGNSA come from the germline V gene. CDR3 loop: CASSTGMSNEQFF. The CDR3, as DNA: TGTGCCAGCAGCACTGGGATGTCCAATGAGCAGTTCTTC.

This clone was observed a handful of times. This chain joins TRBV6-8 and TRBJ1-2; maybe TRBD1 (6 bases). The CDR3 runs 13 residues. V was trimmed by 6 bases and J by 8 bases, leaving 16 bases between them. Germline CDR1 is MNHGY and CDR2 is SAAAGT. The DNA of the CDR3 is TGTGCCAGCAGGGAAACAGGGACGGCAGGCTACACCTTC. Translating gives CASRETGTAGYTF.

In its sample, this clone was seen a few times. V is TRBV28 and J is TRBJ1-1; 7 bases fit TRBD1. Germline CDR1 is MDHEN and CDR2 is SYDVKM. The CDR3 consists of 15 residues. After removal of 4 bases from V and 4 bases from J, the junction contained 9 bases not matched to a gene. The CDR3 spells CASSSPRTGGTEAFF. Written as DNA, the CDR3 is TGTGCCAGCAGTTCACCCCGGACAGGAGGCACTGAAGCTTTCTTT.

This clone was seen a few times. The chain's CDR3 is CASSLGGSTDTQYF. The CDR3 DNA is TGTGCCAGCAGCTTAGGCGGTAGCACAGATACGCAGTATTTT. The chain has TRBV11-3 and TRBJ2-3; no clear D. The CDR3 runs to 14 residues. Per germline, CDR1 SGHNT and CDR2 YENEEA. V lost 1 base to trimming and J lost 0 bases, with 5 bases between them.

As regards this clone: A junction boundary mismatches the germline segment, possibly from a read error. The chain uses TRBV11-3 and TRBJ2-3; 8 positions agree with TRBD2. Germline V gives CDR1 SGHNT, CDR2 YENEEA. The CDR3 runs 15 residues. Written as DNA, the CDR3 is TGTGCCAGCAGCCTAGAGCGGGGGCGGACAGATACGCAGTATTTT. Translation gives CASSLERGRTDTQYF.

V usage is TRBV6-8 and J usage is TRBJ1-6; possibly TRBD1 for D (6 bases). From germline, CDR1 is MNHGY and CDR2 SAAAGT. This CDR3 contains 14 residues. V lost 4 bases, J lost 12 bases, and 16 bases lay in between. CDR3 in DNA: TGTGCCAGCAGTTGGCAGGGGCGAGGGGGACCCCTCCACTTT. Translation gives CASSWQGRGGPLHF.